What follows is one T cell receptor (beta chain) and its context. Enrollees, about 18 to 89 years old, lived in 24 US areas. The recovered donors of Cohort 3 showed two negative PCRs, clearance, or symptom resolution. This CDR3 contains 13 residues. In germline, CDR1 is SGHKS, CDR2 YYEKEE (reference sequence). J gave up 4 bases and V 4 bases, and 2 bases lay outside the gene matches. As processed by the authors: Scientists estimated how many nucleated cells there were by amplifying reference gene primers. TCRdb keeps only in-frame clones here, not all; method: immunoSEQ multiplex PCR. V and J calls plus clone size are reproduced from that table; the DNA served to infer D and trimming. Of about 320,000 clones in the sample, about 90% were seen once. This record comes from a study of blood T cell repertoires in COVID-19. Study background: PBMCs, B-cell-depleted T cells, or T cells were the source of the cDNA or gDNA that made up the material.

What was sequenced was PBMCs or T cells enriched from blood (not recorded which). This TCR was sampled from a man aged 30-40 years who had recovered from COVID-19. The chain recombines TRBV5-5 with TRBJ2-7, with TRBD1 matching over 10 bases. The CDR3 here is CASSGTGVYEQYF. The CDR3 nucleotides are TGTGCCAGCAGCGGGACAGGGGTGTACGAGCAGTACTTC. Based on the CDR3 plus reference TRBV5-5 and TRBJ2-7, the full variable domain is DAGVTQSPTHLIKTRGQQVTLRCSPISGHKSVSWYQQVLGQGPQFIFQYYEKEERGRGNFPDRFSARQFPNYSSELNVNALLLGDSALYLCASSGTGVYEQYFGPGTRLTVT.